This is a list of T cell receptor beta chains from one sample in a study of cytomegalovirus exposure and HLA in healthy donors. Assay used: immunoSEQ multiplex PCR; TCRdb lists only in-frame clones, some missing. The profile shows roughly 190,000 clones, about four fifths of them singletons. Sequencing used PBMCs. The origin of the receptors is a young man in good health and CMV-seronegative. The CDR3 runs from the conserved cysteine through the conserved F or W. The order of the fields is clone size, D gene, CDR3 length, V gene, J gene, CDR3 protein, CDR3 DNA. The D gene is left open where the match is weak. The listing skips clone size in some rows; elsewhere it reads once, few, many or a size class.

clone size: NA; D gene: NA; CDR3 length: 21; V gene: TRBV14; J gene: TRBJ1-6; CDR3 protein: CASSPYRGARRRNPLNSPLHF; CDR3 DNA: TGTGCCAGCAGCCCTTACCGCGGGGCGCGGAGGAGAAATCCCTTGAATTCACCCCTCCACTTT
clone size: NA; D gene: NA; CDR3 length: 13; V gene: TRBV19; J gene: TRBJ1-5; CDR3 protein: CASSDTAGQPQHF; CDR3 DNA: TGTGCCAGCAGCGACACAGCAGGGCAGCCCCAGCATTTT
clone size: NA; D gene: NA; CDR3 length: 13; V gene: TRBV30; J gene: TRBJ1-4; CDR3 protein: CAWKDGHNEKLFF; CDR3 DNA: TGTGCCTGGAAGGACGGACATAATGAAAAACTGTTTTTT
clone size: NA; D gene: NA; CDR3 length: 14; V gene: TRBV19; J gene: TRBJ2-7; CDR3 protein: CASSRAGPSYEQYF; CDR3 DNA: TGTGCCAGTAGTCGCGCAGGGCCCTCCTACGAGCAGTACTTC
clone size: NA; D gene: TRBD2; CDR3 length: 15; V gene: TRBV7-9; J gene: TRBJ2-7; CDR3 protein: CASSLVPGGAYEQYF; CDR3 DNA: TGTGCCAGCAGCTTAGTCCCGGGAGGAGCCTACGAGCAGTACTTC
clone size: NA; D gene: NA; CDR3 length: 14; V gene: TRBV6-1; J gene: TRBJ1-1; CDR3 protein: CASVTGRMNTEAFF; CDR3 DNA: TGTGCCAGTGTAACAGGGCGTATGAACACTGAAGCTTTCTTT
clone size: NA; D gene: TRBD1; CDR3 length: 15; V gene: TRBV11-1; J gene: TRBJ2-3; CDR3 protein: CASSLRQGPYDTQYF; CDR3 DNA: TGTGCCAGCAGCTTAAGACAGGGACCCTATGATACGCAGTATTTT
clone size: NA; D gene: NA; CDR3 length: 16; V gene: TRBV4-1; J gene: TRBJ2-2; CDR3 protein: CASSQDSPGDTGELFF; CDR3 DNA: TGCGCCAGCAGCCAAGACAGCCCCGGGGACACCGGGGAGCTGTTTTTT
clone size: NA; D gene: TRBD1; CDR3 length: 14; V gene: TRBV6-1; J gene: TRBJ1-3; CDR3 protein: CASSIGGTGNTIYF; CDR3 DNA: TGTGCCAGCAGTATAGGGGGCACCGGAAACACCATATATTTT
clone size: NA; D gene: TRBD2; CDR3 length: 15; V gene: TRBV6-6; J gene: TRBJ2-1; CDR3 protein: CASSTLAGAYNEQFF; CDR3 DNA: TGTGCCAGCAGTACTCTAGCGGGAGCCTACAATGAGCAGTTCTTC
clone size: NA; D gene: NA; CDR3 length: 14; V gene: TRBV6-5; J gene: TRBJ1-1; CDR3 protein: CASSPGGIGTEAFF; CDR3 DNA: TGTGCCAGCAGCCCCGGCGGGATAGGGACTGAAGCTTTCTTT
clone size: NA; D gene: NA; CDR3 length: 13; V gene: TRBV10-2; J gene: TRBJ1-1; CDR3 protein: CASSQQGGTEAFF; CDR3 DNA: TGCGCCAGCAGTCAACAGGGTGGGACTGAAGCTTTCTTT
clone size: once; D gene: TRBD1; CDR3 length: 19; V gene: TRBV28; J gene: TRBJ2-7; CDR3 protein: CASSLLGTGSRLGGYEQYF; CDR3 DNA: TGTGCCAGCAGTTTATTGGGGACAGGGTCCCGTCTCGGGGGTTACGAGCAGTACTTC
clone size: NA; D gene: NA; CDR3 length: 14; V gene: TRBV2; J gene: TRBJ2-7; CDR3 protein: CASSEVQSSYEQYF; CDR3 DNA: TGTGCCAGCAGTGAAGTACAGAGCTCCTACGAGCAGTACTTC
clone size: few; D gene: TRBD2; CDR3 length: 19; V gene: TRBV18; J gene: TRBJ2-1; CDR3 protein: CASSPVPPPSGGEYNEQFF; CDR3 DNA: TGTGCCAGCTCACCAGTTCCCCCACCTAGCGGGGGAGAATACAATGAGCAGTTCTTC
clone size: NA; D gene: NA; CDR3 length: 15; V gene: TRBV19; J gene: TRBJ1-5; CDR3 protein: CASSMSGKSNQPQHF; CDR3 DNA: TGTGCCAGTAGTATGTCCGGGAAAAGCAATCAGCCCCAGCATTTT
clone size: NA; D gene: TRBD2; CDR3 length: 19; V gene: TRBV4-3; J gene: TRBJ2-5; CDR3 protein: CASSQDSTNREGPGETQYF; CDR3 DNA: TGCGCCAGCAGCCAAGATTCGACTAATCGGGAGGGCCCAGGAGAGACCCAGTACTTC
clone size: few; D gene: NA; CDR3 length: 13; V gene: TRBV6-4; J gene: TRBJ1-5; CDR3 protein: CASSQDWDVPQHF; CDR3 DNA: TGTGCCAGCAGCCAGGACTGGGATGTGCCCCAGCATTTT
clone size: NA; D gene: TRBD1; CDR3 length: 16; V gene: TRBV6-5; J gene: TRBJ1-1; CDR3 protein: CASSYYGQGANTEAFF; CDR3 DNA: TGTGCCAGCAGTTACTATGGACAGGGGGCAAATACTGAAGCTTTCTTT
clone size: NA; D gene: TRBD2; CDR3 length: 14; V gene: TRBV19; J gene: TRBJ2-1; CDR3 protein: CASSMGLADNEQFF; CDR3 DNA: TGTGCCAGTAGTATGGGACTAGCGGACAATGAGCAGTTCTTC
clone size: NA; D gene: NA; CDR3 length: 13; V gene: TRBV2; J gene: TRBJ2-7; CDR3 protein: CASSPKSSYEQYF; CDR3 DNA: TGTGCCAGCAGCCCGAAGAGCTCCTACGAGCAGTACTTC
clone size: NA; D gene: TRBD2; CDR3 length: 15; V gene: TRBV27; J gene: TRBJ2-1; CDR3 protein: CASSLRTSGRIEQFF; CDR3 DNA: TGTGCCAGCAGTCTCCGGACTAGCGGGAGGATTGAGCAGTTCTTC
clone size: NA; D gene: TRBD1; CDR3 length: 15; V gene: TRBV5-1; J gene: TRBJ2-1; CDR3 protein: CASSLGQGTYNEQFF; CDR3 DNA: TGCGCCAGCAGCTTGGGACAGGGAACCTACAATGAGCAGTTCTTC
clone size: NA; D gene: NA; CDR3 length: 16; V gene: TRBV7-9; J gene: TRBJ2-7; CDR3 protein: CSSSLASPGTSIEQYF; CDR3 DNA: TGTTCCAGCAGCTTAGCGTCCCCCGGGACTTCCATTGAGCAGTACTTC
clone size: once; D gene: NA; CDR3 length: 16; V gene: TRBV28; J gene: TRBJ1-6; CDR3 protein: CASSIPAPSGNSPLHF; CDR3 DNA: TGTGCCAGCAGTATCCCCGCCCCTAGTGGGAATTCACCCCTCCACTTT
clone size: NA; D gene: NA; CDR3 length: 13; V gene: TRBV6-8; J gene: TRBJ2-7; CDR3 protein: CARYGARSYEQYF; CDR3 DNA: TGTGCCAGATATGGAGCGAGGAGCTACGAGCAGTACTTC
clone size: NA; D gene: TRBD1; CDR3 length: 14; V gene: TRBV5-1; J gene: TRBJ2-3; CDR3 protein: CASSPGTGRDTQYF; CDR3 DNA: TGCGCCAGCAGCCCCGGGACAGGTAGAGATACGCAGTATTTT
clone size: NA; D gene: NA; CDR3 length: 14; V gene: TRBV19; J gene: TRBJ1-5; CDR3 protein: CASSIPRSSQPQHF; CDR3 DNA: TGTGCCAGTAGTATACCCCGATCTAGTCAGCCCCAGCATTTT
clone size: NA; D gene: TRBD2; CDR3 length: 15; V gene: TRBV11-1; J gene: TRBJ2-7; CDR3 protein: CAIGLAGSRAYEQYF; CDR3 DNA: TGTGCCATCGGACTAGCGGGATCTCGAGCCTACGAGCAGTACTTC
clone size: NA; D gene: NA; CDR3 length: 14; V gene: TRBV19; J gene: TRBJ1-1; CDR3 protein: CASSIDREHTEAFF; CDR3 DNA: TGTGCCAGTAGTATTGACCGGGAGCACACTGAAGCTTTCTTT
clone size: NA; D gene: NA; CDR3 length: 20; V gene: TRBV28; J gene: TRBJ2-6; CDR3 protein: CASSLDLRQPPFSGANVLTF; CDR3 DNA: TGTGCCAGCAGTTTAGATCTGCGGCAGCCGCCCTTCTCTGGGGCCAACGTCCTGACTTTC
clone size: NA; D gene: NA; CDR3 length: 17; V gene: TRBV13; J gene: TRBJ1-3; CDR3 protein: CASNPLRAQYSGNTIYF; CDR3 DNA: TGTGCCAGCAACCCCTTGAGGGCACAATACTCTGGAAACACCATATATTTT
clone size: NA; D gene: TRBD1; CDR3 length: 15; V gene: TRBV5-1; J gene: TRBJ2-7; CDR3 protein: CASSLQAQGADEQYF; CDR3 DNA: TGCGCCAGCAGCTTGCAGGCCCAGGGGGCGGACGAGCAGTACTTC
clone size: NA; D gene: TRBD1; CDR3 length: 16; V gene: TRBV27; J gene: TRBJ1-2; CDR3 protein: CASSSPSRTGPYGYTF; CDR3 DNA: TGTGCCAGCAGTTCCCCCTCTAGGACAGGCCCCTATGGCTACACCTTC
clone size: NA; D gene: NA; CDR3 length: 16; V gene: TRBV4-2; J gene: TRBJ1-1; CDR3 protein: CASSQGAGAPNTEAFF; CDR3 DNA: TGTGCCAGCAGCCAAGGGGCAGGGGCCCCGAACACTGAAGCTTTCTTT
clone size: few; D gene: NA; CDR3 length: 15; V gene: TRBV27; J gene: TRBJ2-1; CDR3 protein: CASSYWPARVNEQFF; CDR3 DNA: TGTGCCAGCAGTTATTGGCCAGCCCGGGTCAATGAGCAGTTCTTC
clone size: NA; D gene: NA; CDR3 length: 10; V gene: TRBV19; J gene: TRBJ2-2; CDR3 protein: CACSAGELFF; CDR3 DNA: TGTGCCTGTTCAGCCGGGGAGCTGTTTTTT
clone size: few; D gene: TRBD2; CDR3 length: 14; V gene: TRBV9; J gene: TRBJ2-1; CDR3 protein: CASSVEASGGACVF; CDR3 DNA: TGTGCCAGCAGCGTAGAGGCTAGCGGGGGGGCATGTGTCTTC
clone size: NA; D gene: TRBD1; CDR3 length: 18; V gene: TRBV4-1; J gene: TRBJ2-7; CDR3 protein: CASSQVPGQGPPSYEQYF; CDR3 DNA: TGCGCCAGCAGCCAAGTCCCGGGACAGGGGCCCCCCTCCTACGAGCAGTACTTC
clone size: NA; D gene: NA; CDR3 length: 14; V gene: TRBV29-1; J gene: TRBJ1-1; CDR3 protein: CSVALRFSNTEAFF; CDR3 DNA: TGCAGCGTTGCTCTCCGGTTCTCGAACACTGAAGCTTTCTTT
clone size: NA; D gene: NA; CDR3 length: 15; V gene: TRBV5-1; J gene: TRBJ2-2; CDR3 protein: CASSLDPRNTGELFF; CDR3 DNA: TGCGCCAGCAGCTTGGATCCCAGAAACACCGGGGAGCTGTTTTTT
clone size: NA; D gene: TRBD2; CDR3 length: 17; V gene: TRBV9; J gene: TRBJ2-2; CDR3 protein: CASSPRRGGLASGELFF; CDR3 DNA: TGTGCCAGCAGCCCCAGAAGGGGGGGACTAGCCTCCGGGGAGCTGTTTTTT
clone size: NA; D gene: NA; CDR3 length: 12; V gene: TRBV5-5; J gene: TRBJ1-2; CDR3 protein: CASSSPRYGYTF; CDR3 DNA: TGTGCCAGCAGCTCCCCCCGGTATGGCTACACCTTC
clone size: NA; D gene: TRBD2; CDR3 length: 16; V gene: TRBV10-3; J gene: TRBJ2-3; CDR3 protein: CAISDLTSGGTDTQYF; CDR3 DNA: TGTGCCATCAGTGACTTGACTAGCGGAGGCACAGATACGCAGTATTTT
clone size: NA; D gene: TRBD2; CDR3 length: 16; V gene: TRBV27; J gene: TRBJ2-7; CDR3 protein: CASSGLAGGPAYEQYF; CDR3 DNA: TGTGCCAGCAGTGGACTAGCGGGAGGGCCCGCCTACGAGCAGTACTTC
clone size: NA; D gene: TRBD1; CDR3 length: 15; V gene: TRBV5-8; J gene: TRBJ1-3; CDR3 protein: CASSSQGDSGNTIYF; CDR3 DNA: TGTGCCAGCAGCTCACAGGGGGACTCTGGAAACACCATATATTTT
clone size: NA; D gene: NA; CDR3 length: 13; V gene: TRBV6-6; J gene: TRBJ1-1; CDR3 protein: CASRGTVSAEAFF; CDR3 DNA: TGTGCCAGCAGGGGCACAGTTTCAGCTGAAGCTTTCTTT
clone size: NA; D gene: TRBD1; CDR3 length: 15; V gene: TRBV6-1; J gene: TRBJ2-3; CDR3 protein: CASSVLTGDTDTQYF; CDR3 DNA: TGTGCCAGCAGTGTTTTGACAGGGGACACAGATACGCAGTATTTT
clone size: once; D gene: TRBD2; CDR3 length: 17; V gene: TRBV19; J gene: TRBJ2-5; CDR3 protein: CASKQLAGERGQETQYF; CDR3 DNA: TGTGCCAGTAAACAGCTAGCGGGAGAAAGGGGGCAAGAGACCCAGTACTTC